One sample yielded the 19 T cell receptor beta chains listed below, sequenced in a study of cytomegalovirus exposure and HLA in healthy donors (dated by TCRdb to about 2017). The library came from the immunoSEQ multiplex PCR assay. Imported from immuneACCESS, the table was reduced by TCRdb to in-frame sequences with V and J called. These copies leave out some clones; in studies compared against another copy, an unresolved V gene accounts for under half, and the cause of the remainder is not known. For this sample there are a few hundred thousand clones; 75% to 90% appear just once. Roughly 0.8% of the sample rests with the top ten. Material: PBMCs. The receptors were sampled from a woman younger than 35 in good health and CMV-seronegative.

The chain couples TRBV18 to TRBJ2-7; 9 nucleotides line up with TRBD2. Germline-derived CDR1 and CDR2 are KGHSH and LQKENI. The CDR3 extends over 14 amino acids. The V gene end was trimmed by 6 bases and the J gene end by 6 bases; junction bases not matched to a gene: 9. CDR3 DNA sequence: TGTGCCAGCTCCCCCGGGACTAGCAACCGCGAGCAGTACTTC. Protein sequence: CASSPGTSNREQYF. The full variable domain, completed using reference TRBV18 and TRBJ2-7, is NAGVMQNPRHLVRRRGQEARLRCSPMKGHSHVYWYRQLPEEGLKFMVYLQKENIIDESGMPKERFSAEFPKEGPSILRIQQVVRGDSAAYFCASSPGTSNREQYFGPGTRLTVT.

The genes are TRBV11-1 and TRBJ1-1; TRBD1 aligns across 10 bases. The V segment lost 0 bases and the J segment 0 bases; nucleotides outside the gene matches: 1. This CDR3 contains 16 residues. Germline V CDR1 and CDR2: SGHAT, FQDESV (reference sequence). The CDR3 region has the DNA TGTGCCAGCAGCTTAGCCGGGACAGGGGTGAACACTGAAGCTTTCTTT. This gives the protein CASSLAGTGVNTEAFF.

The rearrangement joins TRBV7-8 to TRBJ2-1, with 12 bases that match TRBD2. This CDR3 is 16 amino acids long. J was trimmed by 5 bases and V by 5 bases; bases with no gene match: 7. From germline, CDR1 is SGHVS and CDR2 FQNEAQ. CDR3 loop: CASSHPRTSGNNEQFF. In nucleotides, the CDR3 is TGTGCCAGCAGCCACCCTAGGACTAGCGGGAACAATGAGCAGTTCTTC.

In regard to this clone: Other DNA sequences of this sample code for an identical CDR3. The rearrangement joins TRBV5-1 to TRBJ2-1, with a tentative D call TRBD2 (5 bases). This CDR3 region has 15 residues. V lost 0 bases and J lost 0, with 7 bases in between. CDR1 and CDR2 (germline): SGHRS, YFSETQ. The CDR3 loop is CASSLERSSYNEQFF. The DNA for the CDR3 is TGCGCCAGCAGCTTGGAGCGGAGCTCCTACAATGAGCAGTTCTTC. Looking up the rest from reference TRBV5-1 and TRBJ2-1 gives the full variable domain: KAGVTQTPRYLIKTRGQQVTLSCSPISGHRSVSWYQQTPGQGLQFLFEYFSETQRNKGNFPGRFSGRQFSNSRSEMNVSTLELGDSALYLCASSLERSSYNEQFFGPGTRLTVL.

The V gene is TRBV15, the J gene TRBJ2-5, with D possibly being TRBD1 (5 bases). V lost 0 bases and J lost 3, with 11 bases in between. Per the germline V gene, CDR1 is LNHNV and CDR2 is YYDKDF (reference sequence). This CDR3 region has 15 residues. The CDR3 DNA is TGTGCCACCAGCAGAGATCAGGGTACAGAAGAGACCCAGTACTTC. It specifies CATSRDQGTEETQYF. Complete variable domain (other parts from reference TRBV15 and TRBJ2-5): DAMVIQNPRYQVTQFGKPVTLSCSQTLNHNVMYWYQQKSSQAPKLLFHYYDKDFNNEADTPDNFQSRRPNTSFCFLDIRSPGLGDTAMYLCATSRDQGTEETQYFGPGTRLLVL.

The V call is TRBV12-5, the J call TRBJ2-2, with 8 bases aligning to TRBD1. Germline V gene lookup returns CDR1 LGHNT and CDR2 FRNRAP. This CDR3 comprises 13 residues. V shed 5 bases and J 7 bases; nucleotides not matched to a gene: 3. The CDR3 protein is CASGRTGNGELFF. CDR3 DNA: TGTGCTAGTGGTCGGACAGGGAACGGGGAGCTGTTTTTT.

The chain has TRBV28 and TRBJ1-2; TRBD1 agrees at 7 bases. Germline V gives CDR1 MDHEN, CDR2 SYDVKM. Losses at the gene ends were 5 bases for V and 3 bases for J; bases not matched to a gene: 0. CDR3 length: 12 amino acids. CDR3 sequence reads: CASSTGDYGYTF. The DNA of the CDR3 is TGTGCCAGCAGTACAGGGGACTATGGCTACACCTTC.

The rearrangement joins TRBV5-1 to TRBJ2-2, with 10 bases fitting TRBD2. V trimming: 4 bases; J trimming: 0 bases; junction bases outside the gene matches: 12. The CDR3 runs to 19 residues. Germline CDR1 is SGHRS and CDR2 is YFSETQ. CDR3 loop: CASSRGSGRDPANTGELFF. The CDR3, as DNA: TGCGCCAGCAGCCGGGGGAGCGGGAGGGACCCCGCGAACACCGGGGAGCTGTTTTTT. Variable domain in full (rest from reference TRBV5-1 and TRBJ2-2): KAGVTQTPRYLIKTRGQQVTLSCSPISGHRSVSWYQQTPGQGLQFLFEYFSETQRNKGNFPGRFSGRQFSNSRSEMNVSTLELGDSALYLCASSRGSGRDPANTGELFFGEGSRLTVL.

The chain links TRBV28 to TRBJ2-5; no clear D gene. The V end was cut by 5 bases, the J end by 1 base, with 8 bases between. This CDR3 contains 13 residues. Per germline, CDR1 MDHEN and CDR2 SYDVKM. The CDR3 spells CASSLPVQETQYF. DNA of the CDR3: TGTGCCAGCAGTCTTCCAGTCCAAGAGACCCAGTACTTC.

This clone was observed once. This chain joins TRBV5-1 and TRBJ2-7, with 9 bases aligning to TRBD1. There are 15 residues in the CDR3. V was pared by 0 bases and J by 3 bases, with 4 bases of the junction left unmatched. Germline CDR1 and CDR2: SGHRS and YFSETQ. The CDR3 bases are TGCGCCAGCAGCTTGGAGGGACAGGGAATCTACGAGCAGTACTTC. This sequence encodes CASSLEGQGIYEQYF.

The V call is TRBV7-2, the J call TRBJ2-7; 10 positions agree with TRBD2. Unmatched junction bases numbered 5, after V lost 1 base and J lost 5 bases. Germline V CDR1 and CDR2: SGHTA, FQGNSA. The CDR3 runs to 15 residues. The CDR3 sequence is CASSLELAGGHEQYF. CDR3 DNA sequence: TGTGCCAGCAGCTTAGAATTAGCGGGAGGCCACGAGCAGTACTTC.

The chain recombines TRBV5-6 with TRBJ1-1; perhaps TRBD1 as D (6 bases). The germline V gene encodes CDR1 SGHDT and CDR2 YYEEEE. This CDR3 is 15 amino acids long. Trimming took 4 bases from V and 9 from J, leaving 22 bases between them. The CDR3 protein is CASSLLPGGDVKAFF. The CDR3, as DNA: TGTGCCAGCAGCCTACTCCCTGGGGGCGACGTGAAAGCTTTCTTT.

The gene calls are TRBV27 and TRBJ1-5; D is possibly TRBD1 (5 bases). Germline CDR1 MNHEY, CDR2 SMNVEV (reference sequence). This CDR3 has 16 residues. With 6 bases removed from V and 0 bases from J, the gap between germline ends came to 15 bases. As DNA, the CDR3 is TGTGCCAGCAGCCGCCGAGGGGAGGGTAGCAATCAGCCCCAGCATTTT. Encoded protein: CASSRRGEGSNQPQHF.

This clone was observed once. The genes are TRBV7-6 and TRBJ1-5; perhaps TRBD1 as D (6 bases). The CDR3 has 16 residues. V lost 2 bases to trimming and J lost 3 bases, with 14 bases between them. Per the germline V gene, CDR1 is SGHVS and CDR2 is FNYEAQ. The CDR3 is CASSLKARGNNQPQHF. CDR3 in DNA: TGTGCCAGCAGCTTAAAGGCCAGGGGAAACAATCAGCCCCAGCATTTT.

The chain couples TRBV7-3 to TRBJ2-7; 7 nucleotides agree with TRBD2. Germline V gives CDR1 SGHTA, CDR2 FQGTGA. The CDR3 loop spans 15 amino acids. J lost 2 bases, V lost 1 base, and 5 bases had no gene match. CDR3 protein: CASSLRPSGPYEQYF. In DNA form, the CDR3 reads TGTGCCAGCAGCTTAAGGCCTAGCGGTCCCTACGAGCAGTACTTC.

The V and J genes are TRBV15 and TRBJ2-3; TRBD1 is a possible D gene (6 bases). V was shortened by 0 bases and J by 4 bases, with 17 bases between the two germline ends. The CDR3 is 17 amino acids. Germline CDR1 reads LNHNV; CDR2 reads YYDKDF (reference sequence). The CDR3 reads CATSRDGGHLSADTQYF. CDR3 sequence (DNA): TGTGCCACCAGCAGAGATGGGGGACACCTTAGCGCAGATACGCAGTATTTT. Supplemented by reference TRBV15 and TRBJ2-3, the full variable domain reads DAMVIQNPRYQVTQFGKPVTLSCSQTLNHNVMYWYQQKSSQAPKLLFHYYDKDFNNEADTPDNFQSRRPNTSFCFLDIRSPGLGDTAMYLCATSRDGGHLSADTQYFGPGTRLTVL.

The CDR3 nucleotides read TGTGCCTGGACACAGGGTAACACTGAAGCTTTCTTT. Amino acid sequence: CAWTQGNTEAFF. The chain couples TRBV30 to TRBJ1-1, with D perhaps TRBD1 (6 bases). V was trimmed by 4 bases and J by 2 bases, leaving 8 bases between them. Germline loops: CDR1 GTSNPN, CDR2 SVGIG (reference sequence). The CDR3 is 12 residues long.

V and J are TRBV5-1 and TRBJ1-2; TRBD1 matches at 8 bases. Germline loops: CDR1 SGHRS, CDR2 YFSETQ. The CDR3 sequence is 15 residues long. Germline trimming cut 3 bases from V and 4 bases from J; bases unmatched to any gene: 8. CDR3 amino acids: CASSWNGQGSYGYTF. The CDR3 region has the DNA TGCGCCAGCAGCTGGAACGGACAGGGTTCCTATGGCTACACCTTC.

The chain uses TRBV7-2 and TRBJ2-7; 7 bases are a match to TRBD2. V lost 3 bases to trimming and J lost 3 bases; unmatched junction nucleotides: 2. The CDR3 is 13 amino acids. Germline CDR1 is SGHTA and CDR2 is FQGNSA. The CDR3 sequence is CASSFRGDYEQYF. CDR3 nucleotide sequence: TGTGCCAGCAGCTTCCGGGGGGACTACGAGCAGTACTTC.